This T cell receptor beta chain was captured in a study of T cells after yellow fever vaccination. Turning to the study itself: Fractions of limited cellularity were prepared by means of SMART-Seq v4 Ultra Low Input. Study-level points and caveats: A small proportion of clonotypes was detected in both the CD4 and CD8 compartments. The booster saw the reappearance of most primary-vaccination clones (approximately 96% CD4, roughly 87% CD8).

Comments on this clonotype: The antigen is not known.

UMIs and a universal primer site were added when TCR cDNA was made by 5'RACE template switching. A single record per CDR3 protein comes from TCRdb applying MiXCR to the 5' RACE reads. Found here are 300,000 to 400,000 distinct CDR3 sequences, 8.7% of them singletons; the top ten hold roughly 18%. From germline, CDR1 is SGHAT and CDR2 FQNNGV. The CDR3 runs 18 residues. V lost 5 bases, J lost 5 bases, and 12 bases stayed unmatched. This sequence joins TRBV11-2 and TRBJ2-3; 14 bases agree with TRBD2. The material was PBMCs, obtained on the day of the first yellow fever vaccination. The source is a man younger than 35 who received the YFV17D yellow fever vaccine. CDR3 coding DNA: TGTGCCAGCAGCCCGTGGACTAGCGGGGGGCTAAGGGGAGATACGCAGTATTTT. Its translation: CASSPWTSGGLRGDTQYF. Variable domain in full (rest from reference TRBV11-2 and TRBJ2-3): EAGVAQSPRYKIIEKRQSVAFWCNPISGHATLYWYQQILGQGPKLLIQFQNNGVVDDSQLPKDRFSAERLKGVDSTLKIQPAKLEDSAVYLCASSPWTSGGLRGDTQYFGPGTRLTVL.